These T cell receptor beta chains were read from a single sample in a study of regulatory T cells in long-lasting Graves disease. One entry per CDR3 protein, called by TCRdb with MiXCR from the multiplex PCR reads. The sample carries around 400,000 distinct CDR3 sequences, around 23% recorded once. The starting material was peripheral blood mononuclear cells (PBMCs), obtained when the disease was refractory, from a patient treated with antithyroid drugs. The source is a woman in her thirties or forties with Graves disease. CDR3s include the opening cysteine and the closing phenylalanine or tryptophan. D genes are given only for firm matches. Size values are once, few and many counts, or a class for expanded clones, and some rows have none.

d_call clone_size j_call v_call cdr3_aa cdr3_nt
NA few TRBJ1-2 TRBV5-1 CASSLEGFYGYTF TGCGCCAGCAGCTTGGAAGGTTTCTATGGCTACACCTTC
NA NA TRBJ1-2 TRBV2 CASLLRVERMFRYTF TGTGCCAGCTTACTCAGGGTGGAGAGAATGTTTCGCTACACCTTC
TRBD2 NA TRBJ2-3 TRBV28 CASSHHSGSDGDTQYF TGTGCCAGCAGTCACCATAGCGGGAGTGATGGAGATACGCAGTATTTT
TRBD2 many TRBJ2-7 TRBV28 CASSFGLAGGYYEQYF TGTGCCAGCAGTTTCGGACTAGCGGGAGGTTACTACGAGCAGTACTTC
NA NA TRBJ1-1 TRBV19 CASRGGGTLNTEAFF TGTGCCAGTCGAGGAGGGGGGACTCTTAACACTGAAGCTTTCTTT
NA NA TRBJ1-5 TRBV27 CASSSSEDGNQPQHF TGTGCCAGCAGTTCCTCAGAAGATGGCAATCAGCCCCAGCATTTT
NA few TRBJ2-7 TRBV12-3/TRBV12-4 CASSWLTGYEQYF TGTGCCAGCAGTTGGCTAACCGGCTACGAGCAGTACTTC
NA NA TRBJ1-3 TRBV6-1 CASRSDRRSGNTIYF TGTGCCAGCAGGAGCGACAGGCGCTCTGGAAACACCATATATTTT
NA NA TRBJ2-7 TRBV6-5 CASSYSQGSAYEQYF TGTGCCAGCAGTTACTCCCAGGGGTCGGCCTACGAGCAGTACTTC
TRBD1 NA TRBJ2-2 TRBV5-1 CASSSTGTDTGELFF TGCGCCAGCAGCTCGACAGGGACGGACACCGGGGAGCTGTTTTTT
NA many TRBJ1-1 TRBV12-3/TRBV12-4 CASSGGDRAYTEAFF TGTGCCAGCAGTGGAGGGGACCGGGCCTACACTGAAGCTTTCTTT